These T cell receptor beta chains were read from a single sample in a study of blood T cell repertoires in COVID-19. The data were produced by immunoSEQ multiplex PCR, yet TCRdb's version contains in-frame clones alone and is incomplete. The profile shows under 250,000 clones, approximately 85% of them singletons. The sample was PBMCs or T cells enriched from blood (not recorded which). The receptor source for this set is a woman between 50 and 59 years old with acute COVID-19. Both conserved end residues are part of each CDR3. Each record gives: V gene, J gene, clone size, CDR3 length, D gene, CDR3 protein, CDR3 DNA. A D gene is named only where the DNA matches it firmly. For some rows the clone size is stated as once, few or many, or as a class when expanded; others skip it.

V: TRBV7-5
J: TRBJ1-6
size: .
length: 16
D: .
CDR3: CARSPLAGLGNSPLHF
DNA: TGTGCCAGAAGCCCCTTGGCGGGGCTTGGAAATTCACCCCTCCACTTT

V: TRBV5-1
J: TRBJ1-3
size: .
length: 13
D: .
CDR3: CASSFQGFDTIYF
DNA: TGCGCCAGCAGCTTTCAGGGGTTTGACACCATATATTTT

V: TRBV18
J: TRBJ2-1
size: .
length: 14
D: TRBD1
CDR3: CASSQGGQGTEQFF
DNA: TGTGCCAGCTCTCAAGGGGGACAGGGGACTGAGCAGTTCTTC

V: TRBV10-3
J: TRBJ1-2
size: .
length: 15
D: TRBD1
CDR3: CAISVPGQGANGYTF
DNA: TGTGCCATCAGTGTACCGGGACAGGGGGCCAATGGCTACACCTTC

V: TRBV30
J: TRBJ1-1
size: .
length: 14
D: TRBD1
CDR3: CAWSVTGGGTEAFF
DNA: TGTGCCTGGAGTGTGACAGGGGGTGGTACTGAAGCTTTCTTT

V: TRBV2
J: TRBJ1-5
size: .
length: 14
D: .
CDR3: CASSEASGNQPQHF
DNA: TGTGCCAGCAGTGAAGCGAGCGGGAATCAGCCCCAGCATTTT

V: TRBV25-1
J: TRBJ1-5
size: .
length: 14
D: .
CDR3: CASSDFGRNQPQHF
DNA: TGTGCCAGCAGTGACTTTGGGCGAAATCAGCCCCAGCATTTT

V: TRBV30
J: TRBJ1-5
size: .
length: 13
D: .
CDR3: CAWSTDTNQPQHF
DNA: TGTGCCTGGAGCACAGATACCAATCAGCCCCAGCATTTT

V: TRBV6-5
J: TRBJ2-7
size: .
length: 14
D: TRBD1
CDR3: CASALQGAEYEQYF
DNA: TGTGCCAGCGCATTACAGGGGGCAGAGTACGAGCAGTACTTC

V: TRBV5-8
J: TRBJ1-5
size: .
length: 12
D: .
CDR3: CASSLHDQPQHF
DNA: TGTGCCAGCAGCTTACACGATCAGCCCCAGCATTTT

V: TRBV15
J: TRBJ1-3
size: .
length: 14
D: .
CDR3: CATSRDRRGNTIYF
DNA: TGTGCCACCAGCAGAGATCGCAGAGGAAACACCATATATTTT

V: TRBV7-3
J: TRBJ1-1
size: .
length: 15
D: TRBD1
CDR3: CASSPGTGENTEAFF
DNA: TGTGCCAGCAGCCCGGGGACAGGGGAAAACACTGAAGCTTTCTTT

V: TRBV7-9
J: TRBJ1-3
size: .
length: 14
D: .
CDR3: CASSLESSGNTIYF
DNA: TGTGCCAGCAGCTTAGAGAGCTCTGGAAACACCATATATTTT

V: TRBV5-4
J: TRBJ2-3
size: .
length: 16
D: TRBD2
CDR3: CASSLGLAGGTDTQYF
DNA: TGTGCCAGCAGCTTGGGACTAGCGGGGGGCACAGATACGCAGTATTTT

V: TRBV18
J: TRBJ2-7
size: .
length: 16
D: TRBD1
CDR3: CASSPPLQGGLGEQYF
DNA: TGTGCCAGCTCACCACCTTTACAGGGGGGCCTAGGCGAGCAGTACTTC

V: TRBV13
J: TRBJ2-2
size: .
length: 17
D: .
CDR3: CASSLGSGYANTGELFF
DNA: TGTGCCAGCAGCTTAGGGAGCGGGTACGCGAACACCGGGGAGCTGTTTTTT

V: TRBV19
J: TRBJ2-2
size: .
length: 14
D: .
CDR3: CASSINSQSGELFF
DNA: TGTGCCAGTAGTATCAACTCCCAATCCGGGGAGCTGTTTTTT

V: TRBV6-5
J: TRBJ2-5
size: .
length: 15
D: TRBD2
CDR3: CASSPGGGYQETQYF
DNA: TGTGCCAGCAGCCCCGGGGGGGGGTACCAAGAGACCCAGTACTTC

V: TRBV5-4
J: TRBJ2-7
size: .
length: 16
D: TRBD1
CDR3: CASSLFQDRGSYEQYF
DNA: TGTGCCAGCAGCTTGTTTCAGGACAGGGGATCCTACGAGCAGTACTTC

V: TRBV10-2
J: TRBJ1-1
size: .
length: 14
D: .
CDR3: CASIPGDVNTEAFF
DNA: TGCGCCAGTATTCCAGGGGATGTGAACACTGAAGCTTTCTTT

V: TRBV11-2
J: TRBJ1-1
size: .
length: 12
D: TRBD1
CDR3: CASSETGGGAFF
DNA: TGTGCCAGCAGCGAGACAGGGGGGGGAGCTTTCTTT

V: TRBV9
J: TRBJ2-1
size: .
length: 15
D: TRBD1
CDR3: CASSVGDRAYNEQFF
DNA: TGTGCCAGCAGCGTAGGGGACAGGGCCTACAATGAGCAGTTCTTC

V: TRBV27
J: TRBJ1-2
size: .
length: 12
D: .
CDR3: CASSRAGGGYTF
DNA: TGTGCCAGCAGTAGAGCGGGGGGTGGCTACACCTTC

V: TRBV10-1
J: TRBJ2-3
size: once
length: 13
D: TRBD1
CDR3: CASSEYRGATQYF
DNA: TGCGCCAGCAGTGAATACAGGGGAGCTACGCAGTATTTT

V: TRBV7-2
J: TRBJ1-5
size: few
length: 15
D: TRBD1
CDR3: CASSQGQGNNQPQHF
DNA: TGTGCCAGCAGCCAAGGACAGGGGAACAATCAGCCCCAGCATTTT

V: TRBV7-6
J: TRBJ2-5
size: once
length: 17
D: .
CDR3: CASSLVDIGTRKETQYF
DNA: TGTGCCAGCAGCTTAGTGGATATTGGGACACGTAAAGAGACCCAGTACTTC

V: TRBV18
J: TRBJ1-1
size: .
length: 14
D: .
CDR3: CASSPSTVNTEAFF
DNA: TGTGCCAGCTCACCGTCCACAGTTAACACTGAAGCTTTCTTT

V: TRBV2
J: TRBJ2-7
size: few
length: 11
D: .
CDR3: CARTQGYEQYF
DNA: TGTGCCAGGACCCAGGGATACGAGCAGTACTTC

V: TRBV5-4
J: TRBJ1-2
size: .
length: 13
D: .
CDR3: CASRQRTDYGYTF
DNA: TGTGCCAGCAGACAAAGGACAGATTATGGCTACACCTTC

V: TRBV30
J: TRBJ1-2
size: .
length: 16
D: TRBD1
CDR3: CAWRETGSSANYGYTF
DNA: TGTGCCTGGAGAGAGACAGGGAGTTCGGCTAACTATGGCTACACCTTC

V: TRBV5-5
J: TRBJ1-1
size: .
length: 13
D: .
CDR3: CASSVQGNTEAFF
DNA: TGTGCCAGCAGCGTACAGGGGAACACTGAAGCTTTCTTT

V: TRBV4-2
J: TRBJ2-7
size: .
length: 16
D: TRBD2
CDR3: CASSQAGGSGSYEQYF
DNA: TGTGCCAGCAGCCAAGCGGGAGGGAGTGGTTCCTACGAGCAGTACTTC

V: TRBV9
J: TRBJ2-2
size: .
length: 15
D: .
CDR3: CASSATLGSTGELFF
DNA: TGTGCCAGCAGCGCAACCTTAGGGAGTACCGGGGAGCTGTTTTTT

V: TRBV18
J: TRBJ1-2
size: .
length: 14
D: TRBD1
CDR3: CASSPDREYYGYTF
DNA: TGTGCCAGCTCACCGGACAGGGAATACTATGGCTACACCTTC

V: TRBV19
J: TRBJ2-2
size: once
length: 12
D: .
CDR3: CASSRKWGELFF
DNA: TGTGCCAGTAGCAGAAAGTGGGGGGAGCTGTTTTTT

V: TRBV2
J: TRBJ1-5
size: .
length: 15
D: TRBD1
CDR3: CASRDRGGGNQPQHF
DNA: TGTGCCAGCAGGGACAGGGGCGGAGGGAATCAGCCCCAGCATTTT

V: TRBV29-1
J: TRBJ1-2
size: .
length: 11
D: .
CDR3: CSVDVGGRYTF
DNA: TGCAGCGTTGATGTAGGGGGTCGCTACACCTTC

V: TRBV9
J: TRBJ1-5
size: .
length: 14
D: .
CDR3: CASSEGSGGQPQHF
DNA: TGTGCCAGCAGCGAGGGGTCCGGTGGTCAGCCCCAGCATTTT

V: TRBV24-1
J: TRBJ2-3
size: .
length: 17
D: .
CDR3: CATSDPSPGEGTDTQYF
DNA: TGTGCCACCAGTGACCCCTCCCCGGGTGAGGGCACAGATACGCAGTATTTT

V: TRBV2
J: TRBJ1-2
size: .
length: 11
D: .
CDR3: CASRRFEGYTF
DNA: TGTGCCAGTAGGAGATTTGAGGGCTACACCTTC

V: TRBV12-3/TRBV12-4
J: TRBJ1-1
size: .
length: 13
D: .
CDR3: CASKAGKYTEAFF
DNA: TGTGCCAGCAAAGCGGGGAAATACACTGAAGCTTTCTTT

V: TRBV27
J: TRBJ1-1
size: .
length: 12
D: TRBD1
CDR3: CASKKQGAEAFF
DNA: TGTGCCAGCAAAAAACAGGGGGCTGAAGCTTTCTTT

V: TRBV12-3/TRBV12-4
J: TRBJ1-5
size: .
length: 13
D: TRBD1
CDR3: CASTGGDNQPQHF
DNA: TGTGCCAGCACAGGGGGCGACAATCAGCCCCAGCATTTT

V: TRBV29-1
J: TRBJ2-1
size: .
length: 12
D: .
CDR3: CSGARSFNEQFF
DNA: TGCAGCGGTGCGCGCTCTTTCAATGAGCAGTTCTTC

V: TRBV7-9
J: TRBJ2-7
size: .
length: 16
D: .
CDR3: CASSLAIAGRSYEQYF
DNA: TGTGCCAGCAGCTTAGCTATCGCGGGGAGATCCTACGAGCAGTACTTC

V: TRBV7-7
J: TRBJ1-3
size: .
length: 15
D: TRBD1
CDR3: CASSLQTGPGNTIYF
DNA: TGTGCCAGCAGCTTACAGACAGGGCCAGGAAACACCATATATTTT

V: TRBV11-1
J: TRBJ2-2
size: .
length: 14
D: .
CDR3: CASSKDRNTGELFF
DNA: TGTGCCAGCAGCAAGGACAGGAACACCGGGGAGCTGTTTTTT

V: TRBV19
J: TRBJ1-2
size: once
length: 15
D: TRBD1
CDR3: CASSDRQGRKNGYTF
DNA: TGTGCCAGTAGTGACCGACAGGGGAGGAAAAACGGCTACACCTTC

V: TRBV9
J: TRBJ2-7
size: .
length: 15
D: TRBD2
CDR3: CASSPHSGIVNEQYF
DNA: TGTGCCAGCAGCCCCCACAGCGGGATTGTGAACGAGCAGTACTTC

V: TRBV5-4
J: TRBJ1-2
size: .
length: 13
D: .
CDR3: CASSPRPDYGYTF
DNA: TGTGCCAGCAGCCCTAGGCCTGACTATGGCTACACCTTC

V: TRBV6-1
J: TRBJ1-3
size: .
length: 15
D: .
CDR3: CASSENRVAGNTIYF
DNA: TGTGCCAGCAGTGAAAACAGGGTGGCTGGAAACACCATATATTTT

V: TRBV3-1/TRBV3-2
J: TRBJ1-1
size: .
length: 15
D: TRBD1
CDR3: CASSQMDRANTEAFF
DNA: TGTGCCAGCAGCCAAATGGACAGGGCCAACACTGAAGCTTTCTTT

V: TRBV11-2
J: TRBJ2-1
size: .
length: 15
D: .
CDR3: CASSQVASEYNEQFF
DNA: TGTGCCAGCAGCCAGGTAGCTAGCGAGTACAATGAGCAGTTCTTC

V: TRBV9
J: TRBJ2-2
size: .
length: 18
D: TRBD2
CDR3: CASSVRASGGAGTGELFF
DNA: TGTGCCAGCAGCGTAAGGGCCAGCGGGGGGGCGGGCACCGGGGAGCTGTTTTTT